This T cell receptor beta chain was recovered during a study of patients and donors after allogeneic stem cell transplantation. Each CDR3 protein gets one entry after TCRdb re-called the RT-PCR reads with MiXCR. This sample has about 230,000 distinct CDR3 sequences, with 14% found just once. Specimen: blood, either unsorted or a sorted T cell fraction (not recorded which). The sequence was obtained from a human donor who was either an allogeneic HSCT recipient or a stem cell or donor lymphocyte infusion donor (not recorded which). It is not recorded whose cells these are; they may come from a transplant donor.

The CDR3 loop reads CASSSRQGGYVSPLHF. The CDR3 nucleotides are TGTGCCAGCAGCTCTAGACAGGGCGGATATGTTTCACCCCTCCACTTT. The chain has TRBV5-6 and TRBJ1-6; TRBD1 aligns across 7 bases. CDR1 is SGHDT, CDR2 YYEEEE, per germline. Trimming cost V 3 bases and J 9 bases; bases outside gene matches: 12. The CDR3 is 16 residues long.